This T cell receptor (beta chain) was recorded in a study of T cell changes during pregnancy in multiple sclerosis. The V gene's germline CDR1 is WSHSY and CDR2 SAAADI. J was trimmed by 5 bases and V by 4 bases; bases with no gene match: 4. This CDR3 has 15 amino acids. Using immunoSEQ multiplex PCR, the repertoire was profiled, and TCRdb retains in-frame clones only, with some absent. The sample shows 55,000 to 80,000 clones, 80% to 95% of them seen only once. J is TRBJ2-3 and V is TRBV10-2, with TRBD2 matching over 12 bases. Sample: CD8+ T cells from peripheral blood mononuclear cells, taken in the second trimester of pregnancy. The sequence derives from a female donor with multiple sclerosis, enrolled in a pregnancy study. The CDR3 sequence is CASSVLAGGIDTQYF. The DNA for the CDR3 is TGCGCCAGCAGTGTTCTAGCGGGAGGGATAGATACGCAGTATTTT.